This is a list of T cell receptor beta chains from one sample in a study of blood T cell repertoires in COVID-19. The protocol was immunoSEQ multiplex PCR, while the TCRdb copy is restricted to in-frame clones and leaves out a portion. The sample has 150,000 or so clones, approximately 80% seen once. Specimen: peripheral blood. Every receptor here comes from an older woman with COVID-19, enrolled during active disease. The CDR3 runs from the conserved cysteine through the conserved F or W. The order of the fields is V gene, D gene, J gene, clone size, CDR3 DNA, CDR3 protein. A D gene is named only where the DNA matches it firmly. Clone size is not always given. Where it is, it says once, few, many or a class for expanded clones.

v_call: TRBV6-5
d_call: .
j_call: TRBJ2-5
clone_size: .
cdr3_nt: TGTGCCAGCAGTAGAAGCGAAGAGACCCAGTACTTC
cdr3_aa: CASSRSEETQYF

v_call: TRBV5-1
d_call: TRBD2
j_call: TRBJ2-3
clone_size: .
cdr3_nt: TGCGCCAGCACTAGCGGGAGGGCCGGGGAGGATACGCAGTATTTT
cdr3_aa: CASTSGRAGEDTQYF

v_call: TRBV7-9
d_call: TRBD2
j_call: TRBJ2-5
clone_size: .
cdr3_nt: TGTGCCAGCAGCCCCCCCTCGAGGCGGGGGGGTTTGGAGACCCAGTACTTC
cdr3_aa: CASSPPSRRGGLETQYF

v_call: TRBV5-6
d_call: .
j_call: TRBJ1-1
clone_size: .
cdr3_nt: TGTGCCAGCAGCCGGACCCCAAGGGGGAACACTGAAGCTTTCTTT
cdr3_aa: CASSRTPRGNTEAFF

v_call: TRBV3-1/TRBV3-2
d_call: TRBD1
j_call: TRBJ2-3
clone_size: once
cdr3_nt: TGTGCCAGCAGCAACCTCGGGACAGGGGGCACAGATACGCAGTATTTT
cdr3_aa: CASSNLGTGGTDTQYF

v_call: TRBV5-4
d_call: .
j_call: TRBJ2-1
clone_size: .
cdr3_nt: TGTGCCAGCAGCTTAGGGGCGGGGGCTGACAATGAGCAGTTCTTC
cdr3_aa: CASSLGAGADNEQFF

v_call: TRBV5-1
d_call: .
j_call: TRBJ1-1
clone_size: .
cdr3_nt: TGCGCCAGCAGCACTCCGGACACGAACACTGAAGCTTTCTTT
cdr3_aa: CASSTPDTNTEAFF

v_call: TRBV12-3/TRBV12-4
d_call: .
j_call: TRBJ2-5
clone_size: .
cdr3_nt: TGTGCCAGCAGTTTACGGGGGAAAGAGACCCAGTACTTC
cdr3_aa: CASSLRGKETQYF

v_call: TRBV3-1/TRBV3-2
d_call: .
j_call: TRBJ2-1
clone_size: few
cdr3_nt: TGTGCCAGCAGCGCCCCGGGCTCCTACAATGAGCAGTTCTTC
cdr3_aa: CASSAPGSYNEQFF

v_call: TRBV10-2
d_call: TRBD1
j_call: TRBJ2-3
clone_size: .
cdr3_nt: TGCGCCAGCAGTCTGGACAGGGGGCCAGATACGCAGTATTTT
cdr3_aa: CASSLDRGPDTQYF

v_call: TRBV18
d_call: .
j_call: TRBJ1-6
clone_size: .
cdr3_nt: TGTGCCAGCTCACTTGACAGTTCAGCCCTCCACTTT
cdr3_aa: CASSLDSSALHF

v_call: TRBV14
d_call: .
j_call: TRBJ1-3
clone_size: .
cdr3_nt: TGTGCCAGCAGCCATGCGTGGAAGGGGCGACTCCTTGGCTCTGGAAACACCATATATTTT
cdr3_aa: CASSHAWKGRLLGSGNTIYF

v_call: TRBV6-5
d_call: .
j_call: TRBJ1-1
clone_size: .
cdr3_nt: TGTGCCAGCAGTTACCTGGCCACGAGGGCTGAAGCTTTCTTT
cdr3_aa: CASSYLATRAEAFF

v_call: TRBV3-1/TRBV3-2
d_call: .
j_call: TRBJ1-4
clone_size: .
cdr3_nt: TGTGCCAGCAGCCAAGAGAAACTAGGGAATGAAAAACTGTTTTTT
cdr3_aa: CASSQEKLGNEKLFF

v_call: TRBV10-3
d_call: TRBD1
j_call: TRBJ1-2
clone_size: few
cdr3_nt: TGTGCCATCAGTGGGGAAAGGACAGGGATTAACTATGGCTACACCTTC
cdr3_aa: CAISGERTGINYGYTF

v_call: TRBV11-3
d_call: TRBD2
j_call: TRBJ2-2
clone_size: once
cdr3_nt: TGTGCCAGCAGCTTCGATCCCGGGACTAGCGGGAGTGGGGAGCTGTTTTTT
cdr3_aa: CASSFDPGTSGSGELFF

v_call: TRBV18
d_call: .
j_call: TRBJ2-3
clone_size: .
cdr3_nt: TGTGCCAGCTCACCAGTTAGACAGGCCAGCACAGATACGCAGTATTTT
cdr3_aa: CASSPVRQASTDTQYF